Listed below are T cell receptor beta chains from one sample, sequenced in a study of beta chain features in type 1 diabetes. Some clones are missing from TCRdb's copy, which holds only in-frame ones; the method was immunoSEQ multiplex PCR. This sample has a few hundred thousand clones, with 30% found just once. The sequenced sample was naive CD4+ T cells from blood. These receptors all stem from a man younger than 30 in good health. The CDR3 runs from the conserved cysteine through the conserved F or W. The D gene is left open where the match is weak. Rows give clone size only sometimes, using once, few, many, or a class for an expanded clone.

V: TRBV5-1; J: TRBJ2-4; size: few; D: .; DNA: TGCGCCAGCAGCCCTGTGCTGCAGGGGATGGGAGCCAAAAACATTCAGTACTTC; CDR3: CASSPVLQGMGAKNIQYF
V: TRBV15; J: TRBJ2-7; size: few; D: .; DNA: TGTGCCACCAGCAAAGGTCCCCGGGCCCACGAGCAGTACTTC; CDR3: CATSKGPRAHEQYF
V: TRBV29-1; J: TRBJ1-2; size: once; D: .; DNA: TGCAGCGTTAACGAAGCGGCGGGAACCTATGGCTACACCTTC; CDR3: CSVNEAAGTYGYTF
V: TRBV28; J: TRBJ1-1; size: .; D: .; DNA: TGTGCCAGCAGTTTATCAGGGACCGGGAAAACTGAAGCTTTCTTT; CDR3: CASSLSGTGKTEAFF
V: TRBV4-3; J: TRBJ2-1; size: few; D: TRBD2; DNA: TGCGCCAGCAGCCTAACTAGCGGGAGGCTCGCTGAGCAGTTCTTC; CDR3: CASSLTSGRLAEQFF
V: TRBV5-6; J: TRBJ2-2; size: .; D: .; DNA: TGTGCCAGCAGCTTGAGGCTAGCGCTAAACACCGGGGAGCTGTTTTTT; CDR3: CASSLRLALNTGELFF
V: TRBV5-1; J: TRBJ1-4; size: few; D: .; DNA: TGCGCCAGCAGCCCTGGACGGGGTAATGAAAAACTGTTTTTT; CDR3: CASSPGRGNEKLFF
V: TRBV7-9; J: TRBJ1-2; size: few; D: .; DNA: TGTGCCAGCAGCTTCTACGACGGCTACACCTTC; CDR3: CASSFYDGYTF
V: TRBV7-9; J: TRBJ1-2; size: .; D: .; DNA: TGTGCCAGCAGCTTAGCGTTAAGGAGTCGAAACACCTTC; CDR3: CASSLALRSRNTF
V: TRBV11-3; J: TRBJ2-1; size: .; D: TRBD2; DNA: TGTGCCAGCAGCGTTAGCGGGATGTCCTACAATGAGCAGTTCTTC; CDR3: CASSVSGMSYNEQFF
V: TRBV10-3; J: TRBJ2-7; size: few; D: TRBD2; DNA: TGTGCCATCAGTGAAGTTAATAGCGGGAGCTACGAGCAGTACTTC; CDR3: CAISEVNSGSYEQYF
V: TRBV30; J: TRBJ2-1; size: .; D: .; DNA: TGTGCCTGGAGTGCTGTTGGGGGGTACAATGAGCAGTTCTTC; CDR3: CAWSAVGGYNEQFF
V: TRBV29-1; J: TRBJ1-2; size: .; D: .; DNA: TGCAGCGTTGAATTTAGTAGGAGTGGTGGCTACACCTTC; CDR3: CSVEFSRSGGYTF
V: TRBV30; J: TRBJ2-3; size: .; D: .; DNA: TGTGCCTGGAGTGCCATATCCACAGATACGCAGTATTTT; CDR3: CAWSAISTDTQYF
V: TRBV27; J: TRBJ1-2; size: .; D: TRBD1; DNA: TGTGCCAGCAGTTTAACCGGGACAGGCTATGGCTACACCTTC; CDR3: CASSLTGTGYGYTF
V: TRBV2; J: TRBJ2-5; size: few; D: .; DNA: TGTGCCAGCAGGGAAGAGACCCAGTACTTC; CDR3: CASREETQYF
V: TRBV10-3; J: TRBJ2-5; size: few; D: TRBD1; DNA: TGTGCCATCAGTGAGGACGAGGGGGCCCAAGAGACCCAGTACTTC; CDR3: CAISEDEGAQETQYF
V: TRBV4-1; J: TRBJ1-2; size: .; D: .; DNA: TGCGCCAGCAGCCAAGATCTCGGTTATGGCTACACCTTC; CDR3: CASSQDLGYGYTF
V: TRBV4-2; J: TRBJ2-3; size: few; D: TRBD2; DNA: TGTGCCAGCAGCCAAGCTGGCGGGAGGGCCCTCACAGATACGCAGTATTTT; CDR3: CASSQAGGRALTDTQYF
V: TRBV7-2; J: TRBJ2-7; size: .; D: TRBD1; DNA: TGTGCCAGCAGCGTCGGGACAGGGGGCTACGAGCAGTACTTC; CDR3: CASSVGTGGYEQYF
V: TRBV7-9; J: TRBJ1-5; size: .; D: .; DNA: TGTGCCAGCAGCTCCAACGACAATCAGCCCCAGCATTTT; CDR3: CASSSNDNQPQHF
V: TRBV9; J: TRBJ2-7; size: .; D: .; DNA: TGTGCCAGCAGCGTAGCTAGTCATAGCTCCTACGAGCAGTACTTC; CDR3: CASSVASHSSYEQYF
V: TRBV9; J: TRBJ2-2; size: once; D: .; DNA: TGTGCCAGCAGCGTCATAGGGCGGTCAGAGGAGCTGTTTTTT; CDR3: CASSVIGRSEELFF
V: TRBV5-4; J: TRBJ2-1; size: .; D: TRBD2; DNA: TGTGCCAGCAGCTTGGGGTACGGACTAGCGGTTAATGAGCAGTTCTTC; CDR3: CASSLGYGLAVNEQFF
V: TRBV18; J: TRBJ2-1; size: few; D: .; DNA: TGTGCCAGCTCACCAGGGCTACCCTCCTACAATGAGCAGTTCTTC; CDR3: CASSPGLPSYNEQFF
V: TRBV7-2; J: TRBJ2-1; size: .; D: TRBD2; DNA: TGTGCCAGCAGCTTATTTAATAGCGGGAGTAGGGAGCAGTTCTTC; CDR3: CASSLFNSGSREQFF
V: TRBV18; J: TRBJ2-5; size: .; D: .; DNA: TGTGCCAGCTCACCAGAGGGTATGGAGACCCAGTACTTC; CDR3: CASSPEGMETQYF
V: TRBV30; J: TRBJ2-7; size: once; D: TRBD2; DNA: TGTGCCTGGAGTGTACGGACTAGCGGGAGTGAGCAGTACTTC; CDR3: CAWSVRTSGSEQYF
V: TRBV9; J: TRBJ1-2; size: .; D: .; DNA: TGTGCCAGCAGCGTAGCCAGAGATGGCTACACCTTC; CDR3: CASSVARDGYTF
V: TRBV7-9; J: TRBJ2-7; size: few; D: .; DNA: TGTGCCAGCAGCTCCATTTTAGCGATACCCTACGAGCAGTACTTC; CDR3: CASSSILAIPYEQYF
V: TRBV28; J: TRBJ2-5; size: .; D: TRBD1; DNA: TGTGCCAGCAGTCCTCGACAGGGGGCAAGGAAGACCCAGTACTTC; CDR3: CASSPRQGARKTQYF
V: TRBV30; J: TRBJ2-7; size: .; D: TRBD2; DNA: TGTGCGTTAGGACTAGCGGGAGGTCGCGAGCAGTACTTC; CDR3: CALGLAGGREQYF
V: TRBV7-7; J: TRBJ2-2; size: .; D: .; DNA: TGTGCCAGCAGCCACAGGATTGACTCGAACACCGGGGAGCTGTTTTTT; CDR3: CASSHRIDSNTGELFF
V: TRBV5-5; J: TRBJ2-1; size: few; D: TRBD1; DNA: TGTGCCAGCAGCTCGGGACAGGGAGCCTACAATGAGCAGTTCTTC; CDR3: CASSSGQGAYNEQFF
V: TRBV5-6; J: TRBJ1-2; size: .; D: .; DNA: TGTGCCAGCAGCTTGGTAGGGGACTATGGCTACACCTTC; CDR3: CASSLVGDYGYTF
V: TRBV5-1; J: TRBJ2-5; size: few; D: .; DNA: TGCGCCAGCAGCAACTACGGGACGATGAAGGGGGAGACCCAGTACTTC; CDR3: CASSNYGTMKGETQYF
V: TRBV7-2; J: TRBJ2-7; size: .; D: .; DNA: TGTGCCAGCAGCTTAGCGCACCTAGCAGGCGAGCAGTACTTC; CDR3: CASSLAHLAGEQYF
V: TRBV5-4; J: TRBJ2-7; size: .; D: .; DNA: TGTGCCAGCAGCTTGGTCGGGGCCCTGGAGCAGTACTTC; CDR3: CASSLVGALEQYF